The 14 T cell receptor beta chains given below trace back to one sample, sequenced in a study of early T cells in non-severe SARS-CoV-2 infection. TCRdb re-called the 5' RACE reads through MiXCR, storing one row per CDR3 protein. The data hold 80,000 to 95,000 distinct CDR3 sequences, with approximately 17% observed a single time. The starting material was whole blood, obtained at baseline. Every receptor here comes from an adult who was a healthcare worker with PCR-confirmed SARS-CoV-2 infection or an uninfected control (not recorded which).

The rearrangement links TRBV12-3 or TRBV12-4 to TRBJ2-4; TRBD1 aligns across 9 bases. CDR3 length: 13 amino acids. With V trimmed by 3 bases and J by 6 bases, 0 bases remained unmatched. CDR3 in amino acids: CASSLGQGNIQYF. In DNA, the CDR3 is TGTGCCAGCAGTTTGGGACAGGGAAACATTCAGTACTTC.

This clonotype was seen repeatedly, ten times or more. The V call is TRBV4-3, the J call TRBJ1-6; D is possibly TRBD1 (5 bases). CDR3 length equals 14 residues. V shed 4 bases and J shed 7 bases, with 11 bases lying between them. In germline, CDR1 is LGHNA, CDR2 YSLEER. The CDR3 DNA is TGCGCCAGCAGCCCGGGGACGGGGAATTCACCCCTCCACTTT. It translates to CASSPGTGNSPLHF.

This clonotype showed up just a few times. The rearrangement uses TRBV6-2 or TRBV6-3 and TRBJ2-5; D is uncertain. The CDR3 runs to 12 residues. Trimming pared 5 bases from V and 3 bases from J, leaving 7 bases between. Germline V gives CDR1 MNHEY, CDR2 SVGEGT. CDR3 sequence reads: CASSAAEETQYF. For the CDR3, the DNA is TGTGCCAGCAGTGCCGCAGAAGAGACCCAGTACTTC.

The chain joins TRBV20-1 to TRBJ2-1; 7 bases align to TRBD2. The CDR3 consists of 10 residues. The germline CDR1 and CDR2 sequences are DFQATT and SNEGSKA (reference sequence). With 5 bases clipped from V and 12 bases from J, the junction kept 4 bases outside the gene matches. The CDR3 is CSAVGRVQFF. The CDR3 DNA reads as TGCAGTGCTGTTGGGAGGGTGCAGTTCTTC.

This clonotype was recorded a few times. The chain uses TRBV5-4 and TRBJ2-5; TRBD1 aligns across 7 bases. The junction had 3 bases not matched to a gene; V was cut back by 2 bases and J by 5 bases. This CDR3 comprises 13 residues. Germline CDR1 SGHNT, CDR2 YYREEE (reference sequence). As DNA, the CDR3 is TGTGCCAGCAGCTTAGACAGGGATGAGACCCAGTACTTC. Its translation is CASSLDRDETQYF.

V gene TRBV10-3 combines with J gene TRBJ2-3, with 13 nucleotides matching TRBD2. Germline-derived CDR1 and CDR2 are ENHRY and SYGVKD. The CDR3 extends over 16 amino acids. Unmatched junction bases numbered 5, after V lost 2 bases and J lost 6 bases. The CDR3 is CAISEGLAGVTDTQYF. CDR3 bases: TGTGCCATCAGTGAGGGACTAGCGGGAGTTACTGATACGCAGTATTTT.

This clonotype has a handful of counts. J is TRBJ2-7 and V is TRBV4-1; 7 nucleotides match TRBD1. The CDR3 runs to 15 residues. V trimming: 3 bases; J trimming: 3 bases; junction bases outside the gene matches: 8. Germline V gene data show CDR1 as MGHRA and CDR2 as YSYEKL. Here the CDR3 reads CASSHTTGAGYEQYF. The CDR3 nucleotides read TGCGCCAGCAGCCACACCACAGGGGCTGGCTACGAGCAGTACTTC.

The CDR3 loop is CASAGQSSGANVLTF. The DNA for the CDR3 is TGCGCCAGTGCGGGACAGTCCTCTGGGGCCAACGTCCTGACTTTC. The chain joins TRBV5-1 to TRBJ2-6; D possibly corresponds to TRBD1 (7 bases). This CDR3 comprises 15 residues. Germline CDR1 reads SGHRS; CDR2 reads YFSETQ. V was pared by 8 bases and J by 0 bases, with 12 bases between.

J is TRBJ2-1 and V is TRBV21-1; the DNA was not used to check the table's D call, TRBD2. TRBV21-1 is a pseudogene locus. This CDR3 region has 17 residues. CDR3 DNA: TGTGCCAGCAGCAAATCAACCGGGACTAGCGAAGACAATGAGCAGTTCTTC. It encodes CASSKSTGTSEDNEQFF.

This clonotype was seen a few times. The chain uses TRBV20-1 and TRBJ2-5, with D perhaps matching TRBD2 (5 bases). Germline V CDR1 and CDR2: DFQATT, SNEGSKA (reference sequence). The V and J ends lost 7 bases and 5 bases respectively, with 14 bases between them. The CDR3 is 12 amino acids. CDR3 region: CSVRSPGETQYF. The DNA of the CDR3 is TGCAGTGTAAGGTCCCCGGGGGAGACCCAGTACTTC.

The rearrangement links TRBV28 to TRBJ1-5; D unclear. Trimming stripped 11 bases from V and 0 bases from J, with 11 bases between. The CDR3 has 13 residues. From germline, CDR1 is MDHEN and CDR2 SYDVKM. DNA for the CDR3: TGTGCCGGCTCTCGGGATAGCAATCAGCCCCAGCATTTT. Translation: CAGSRDSNQPQHF.

V is TRBV28 and J is TRBJ2-5; the match to TRBD2 covers 8 bases. The germline V gene has CDR1 MDHEN and CDR2 SYDVKM. This CDR3 region has 17 residues. J lost 1 base, V lost 3 bases, and 10 bases had no gene match. The CDR3, as DNA: TGTGCCAGCAGTTTCCGGGGGTGGCGGGAGGTCCAAGAGACCCAGTACTTC. This sequence encodes CASSFRGWREVQETQYF.

The chain recombines TRBV4-1 with TRBJ1-5; D not certain. The germline V and J ends were trimmed by 0 bases and 4 bases, with 10 bases remaining between them. Germline values: CDR1 MGHRA, CDR2 YSYEKL. The CDR3 length is 15 residues. CDR3 DNA: TGCGCCAGCAGCCAAGAAACTGGGAGTAATCAGCCCCAGCATTTT. It encodes CASSQETGSNQPQHF.

The CDR3 loop is CASSSAGTQAYEQYF. DNA for the CDR3: TGTGCCAGCAGCTCGGCCGGGACCCAAGCCTACGAGCAGTACTTC. The V and J genes are TRBV5-4 and TRBJ2-7; the D call may be TRBD1 or TRBD2 (5 bases each). Germline V CDR1 and CDR2: SGHNT, YYREEE (reference sequence). The CDR3 loop spans 15 amino acids. The V end was cut by 3 bases, the J end by 2 bases, with 15 bases between.